The 32 T cell receptor beta chains below come from one sample, sequenced in a study of T cells in Graves' hyperthyroidism and ophthalmopathy (dated by TCRdb to between 2018 and 2021). The library was produced with multiplex PCR. TCRdb records Illumina HiSeq 2000 as the sequencer. TCR beta CDR3 regions were amplified from RNA transcripts. The TCR CDR3 was subjected to a first round of RT-PCR using the HTBI primer set and the Qiagen OneStep RT-PCR kit. TCRdb reworked the public reads: Q25 trimming with fastp, MiXCR clone assembly, productive beta chains retained. When rows share a CDR3 protein, they turn into one entry using the most common DNA and genes. This sample gives 500,000 to 800,000 distinct CDR3 sequences in total; around 15% of them show up just once. Of the sample, around 13% is held by the ten largest clones. The sample consisted of blood. These receptors came from a woman in her forties or fifties with Graves' ophthalmopathy.

The table lists this clonotype with a few counts. The chain couples TRBV28 to TRBJ2-1, with 9 bases aligning to TRBD2. This CDR3 has 13 amino acids. With 5 bases clipped from V and 15 bases from J, the junction kept 11 bases outside the gene matches. Germline V CDR1 and CDR2: MDHEN, SYDVKM. CDR3 amino acids: CASSIGTSWKVFF. The CDR3 DNA reads as TGTGCCAGCAGTATTGGGACTAGCTGGAAGGTGTTCTTC.

This clonotype was counted ten times or more. This rearrangement joins TRBV12-3 or TRBV12-4 to TRBJ1-1, with 7 bases identical to TRBD1. After removal of 3 bases from V and 5 bases from J, the junction contained 6 bases not matched to a gene. The CDR3 consists of 14 residues. CDR3 in DNA: TGTGCCAGCAGTTTGATAGGGGGCAGGACTGAAGCTTTCTTT. Translated: CASSLIGGRTEAFF.

Only a few counts were recorded for this clonotype. This chain links TRBV5-5 with TRBJ2-1, with 7 bases fitting TRBD1. J lost 0 bases, V lost 0 bases, and 21 bases had no gene match. Per the germline V gene, CDR1 is SGHKS and CDR2 is YYEKEE (reference sequence). There are 22 residues in the CDR3. CDR3 coding DNA: TGTGCCAGCAGCTTGGGACAGGGAAACCCAACGAAGCTAGGTGTCTCCTACAATGAGCAGTTCTTC. It specifies CASSLGQGNPTKLGVSYNEQFF.

V gene TRBV29-1 combines with J gene TRBJ1-1; D gene uncertain. Deletions cut 4 bases from V and 0 bases from J, with 9 bases between. Germline V gives CDR1 SQVTM, CDR2 ANQGSEA. The CDR3 is 13 amino acids. The DNA for the CDR3 is TGCAGCGTTGTTAAGCAGTTGAACACTGAAGCTTTCTTT. This codes for CSVVKQLNTEAFF.

This clonotype showed up many times. V is TRBV24-1 and J is TRBJ1-2; 8 nucleotides match TRBD1. The CDR3 is 13 residues long. The V gene's germline CDR1 is KGHDR and CDR2 SFDVKD. With V trimmed by 4 bases and J by 8 bases, 5 bases remained unmatched. CDR3 region: CATSDPDRDGYTF. CDR3 sequence (DNA): TGTGCCACCAGTGACCCGGACAGGGACGGCTACACCTTC.

This clonotype was seen ten or more times. The V gene is TRBV27, the J gene TRBJ2-3, with 7 bases aligning to TRBD1. The CDR3 consists of 15 residues. V gave up 2 bases and J gave up 0 bases; unmatched junction bases: 2. The germline V gene encodes CDR1 MNHEY and CDR2 SMNVEV (reference sequence). CDR3 nucleotides: TGTGCCAGCAGTTTAACAGGGGAAAGCACAGATACGCAGTATTTT. It codes for CASSLTGESTDTQYF.

Many counts were recorded for this clonotype. The chain combines TRBV7-8 with TRBJ2-2; D may correspond to TRBD1 or TRBD2 (5 bases each). Germline lookup yields CDR1 SGHVS and CDR2 FQNEAQ. Trimming took 2 bases from V and 5 from J, leaving 12 bases between them. The CDR3 has 15 amino acids. CDR3 loop: CASSLNGGRTGELFF. The CDR3 DNA reads TGTGCCAGCAGCTTAAATGGGGGACGAACCGGGGAGCTGTTTTTT.

This clonotype was observed a handful of times. The chain has TRBV19 and TRBJ2-1, with D possibly matching TRBD2 (5 bases). Germline values: CDR1 LNHDA, CDR2 SQIVND (reference sequence). The V and J ends lost 3 bases and 5 bases respectively, with 26 bases between them. The CDR3 contains 19 residues. The CDR3 nucleotides read TGTGCCAGTAGTATTGAGAGCCGGGGAGCGATGTGGGCCAACAATGAGCAGTTCTTC. Amino acid sequence: CASSIESRGAMWANNEQFF.

This clonotype was counted at least ten times. This chain joins TRBV28 and TRBJ2-7; D may match TRBD1 or TRBD2 (5 bases each). V lost 5 bases and J 3 bases, leaving 14 bases between the germline ends. The CDR3 totals 14 residues. Germline lookup yields CDR1 MDHEN and CDR2 SYDVKM. CDR3 bases: TGTGCCAGCAGTGACTACAGACAGTACTACGAGCAGTACTTC. Translated, it gives CASSDYRQYYEQYF.

At least ten counts were recorded for this clonotype. The chain couples TRBV12-3 or TRBV12-4 to TRBJ1-1; the D is unclear. CDR3 length: 12 residues. V shed 2 bases and J shed 1 base, with 2 bases lying between them. CDR3: CASSLPNTEAFF. CDR3 nucleotide sequence: TGTGCCAGCAGTTTACCGAACACTGAAGCTTTCTTT.

The sample holds many counts of this clonotype. The chain couples TRBV12-3 or TRBV12-4 to TRBJ2-3; possibly TRBD1 for D (6 bases). This CDR3 contains 16 residues. Trimming left V 5 bases short and J 4 bases short, with 19 bases between. The CDR3 protein is CASSPGQGRHSDTQYF. The CDR3 region has the DNA TGTGCCAGCAGTCCCGGCCAGGGGCGCCACTCAGATACGCAGTATTTT.

This clonotype has just a few counts. The chain uses TRBV19 and TRBJ2-1, with TRBD2 matching 8 bases. The CDR3 is 16 residues long. The V gene's germline CDR1 is LNHDA and CDR2 SQIVND (reference sequence). The V segment lost 3 bases and the J segment 4 bases; nucleotides outside the gene matches: 8. The CDR3 spells CASSISAGGRYNEQFF. The CDR3 bases are TGTGCCAGTAGTATTTCGGCGGGAGGAAGATACAATGAGCAGTTCTTC.

This clonotype was observed once. A single base separates this from a much larger clone, so it may be a read error. The rearrangement uses TRBV6-1 and TRBJ2-1; 12 bases map to TRBD2. CDR1 is MNHNS, CDR2 SASEGT, per germline. This CDR3 contains 16 residues. The CDR3 protein is CASSARLAGAYNEKFF. Written as DNA, the CDR3 is TGTGCCAGCAGTGCCCGACTAGCGGGAGCCTACAATGAGAAGTTCTTC.

This clonotype was counted many times. This sequence joins TRBV4-2 and TRBJ2-3; 11 positions agree with TRBD2. Germline V gives CDR1 LGHNA, CDR2 YNFKEQ. Trimming cost V 2 bases and J 2 bases; bases outside gene matches: 15. This CDR3 spans 20 amino acids. The CDR3 region is CASSQSPGILAGGHTDTQYF. In DNA form, the CDR3 reads TGTGCCAGCAGCCAATCCCCCGGAATCCTAGCGGGGGGACACACAGATACGCAGTATTTT.

As for this clonotype: Given a much more abundant clone one base away, this may be a read error. The chain has TRBV5-5 and TRBJ2-2; D could derive from TRBD1 or TRBD2 (5 bases each). The CDR3 covers 18 residues. Germline assignment: CDR1 SGHKS and CDR2 YYEKEE (reference sequence). The V and J ends lost 3 bases and 6 bases respectively, with 24 bases between them. The CDR3 region is CASSSTNRGRVVSGELFF. Written as DNA, the CDR3 is TGTGCCAGCAGCTCAACTAACCGGGGCAGGGTGGTGTCCGGGGAGCTGTTTTTT.

This clonotype was picked up a small number of times. The chain uses TRBV4-1 and TRBJ2-2; possibly TRBD2 for D (5 bases). The CDR3 is made up of 14 amino acids. Germline V gene sequence: CDR1 MGHRA, CDR2 YSYEKL. Trimming left V 1 base short and J 6 bases short, with 9 bases between. CDR3 loop: CASSQGGNAGELFF. The CDR3 DNA reads as TGCGCCAGCAGCCAAGGAGGGAATGCCGGGGAGCTGTTTTTT.

Ten or more counts support this clonotype. This chain uses TRBV19 with TRBJ2-1; 13 bases map to TRBD2. Germline CDR1 is LNHDA and CDR2 is SQIVND (reference sequence). The junction had 10 bases not matched to a gene; V was cut back by 4 bases and J by 10 bases. This CDR3 region has 16 residues. CDR3 sequence: CASSTLLAGGPGEQFF. CDR3 DNA: TGTGCCAGTAGTACCTTACTAGCGGGAGGGCCCGGGGAGCAGTTCTTC.

V usage is TRBV19 and J usage is TRBJ2-1, with 9 bases aligning to TRBD2. J was trimmed by 8 bases and V by 6 bases; bases with no gene match: 8. There are 14 residues in the CDR3. From germline, CDR1 is LNHDA and CDR2 SQIVND (reference sequence). CDR3 region: CASRGSGRSHEQFF. The CDR3 DNA sequence: TGTGCCAGTAGAGGAAGCGGGAGGTCACATGAGCAGTTCTTC.

This clonotype has at least ten counts. The chain carries TRBV3-1 and TRBJ1-6, with 7 bases matching TRBD1. The CDR3 loop spans 16 amino acids. The germline CDR1 and CDR2 sequences are LGHDT and YNNKEL (reference sequence). V lost 0 bases to trimming and J lost 10 bases; unmatched junction nucleotides: 9. CDR3: CASSQDLTGSRSPLHF. The CDR3 bases are TGTGCCAGCAGCCAAGATTTGACAGGGAGTAGATCACCCCTCCACTTT. The full variable domain, in which reference TRBV3-1 and TRBJ1-6 provide the parts outside the CDR3, is DTAVSQTPKYLVTQMGNDKSIKCEQNLGHDTMYWYKQDSKKFLKIMFSYNNKELIINETVPNRFSPKSPDKAHLNLHINSLELGDSAVYFCASSQDLTGSRSPLHFGNGTRLTVT.

The table lists this clonotype with many counts. The rearrangement links TRBV7-2 to TRBJ2-1; 9 bases align to TRBD2. The CDR3 contains 15 residues. With 6 bases clipped from V and 6 bases from J, the junction kept 9 bases outside the gene matches. Germline V gene sequence: CDR1 SGHTA, CDR2 FQGNSA. CDR3 amino acids: CASSHSGTSPNEQFF. The CDR3 DNA follows: TGTGCCAGCAGTCATTCCGGGACTAGCCCCAATGAGCAGTTCTTC.

In this sample, this clonotype turned up a few times. The chain employs TRBV29-1 and TRBJ2-3, with D uncertain. The V gene lost 5 bases and the J gene lost 0 bases, with 9 bases spanning the gap. Germline V CDR1 and CDR2: SQVTM, ANQGSEA. The CDR3 covers 13 residues. The DNA of the CDR3 is TGCAGCGTTTGGGGTGGAAGCACAGATACGCAGTATTTT. Translated: CSVWGGSTDTQYF.

The chain couples TRBV2 to TRBJ2-2, with no clear D. This CDR3 is 12 amino acids long. The germline CDR1 and CDR2 sequences are SNHLY and FYNNEI. V was cut by 8 bases and J by 6 bases, with 10 bases left in between. In nucleotides, the CDR3 is TGTGCCAGCGTGAGATTTGCCGGGGAGCTGTTTTTT. Protein: CASVRFAGELFF.

This clonotype has at least ten counts. The chain recombines TRBV7-6 with TRBJ2-7; weak D call: TRBD2 (5 bases). V was shortened by 5 bases and J by 6 bases, with 17 bases between the two germline ends. This CDR3 has 14 residues. Germline V gene data show CDR1 as SGHVS and CDR2 as FNYEAQ. The CDR3 sequence: CASSPRTNRGEQYF. The CDR3 DNA is TGTGCCAGCAGCCCTCGGACGAATCGGGGCGAGCAGTACTTC.

The J gene is TRBJ2-3, the V gene TRBV28; D may correspond to TRBD1 or TRBD2 (5 bases each). This CDR3 has 20 residues. Per germline, CDR1 MDHEN and CDR2 SYDVKM. Trimming removed 5 bases at V and 2 bases at J, with 29 bases between. CDR3 amino acids: CASSLPPGTAISGNTDTQYF. The DNA of the CDR3 is TGTGCCAGCAGTCTCCCGCCCGGGACGGCGATCTCTGGAAACACAGATACGCAGTATTTT. The full variable domain, its missing parts supplied by reference TRBV28 and TRBJ2-3, is DVKVTQSSRYLVKRTGEKVFLECVQDMDHENMFWYRQDPGLGLRLIYFSYDVKMKEKGDIPEGYSVSREKKERFSLILESASTNQTSMYLCASSLPPGTAISGNTDTQYFGPGTRLTVL.

In its sample, this clonotype was seen many times. The CDR3 DNA reads TGTGCCAGCAGTTTTCAGGGGATCGGGGGCTACACCTTC. As protein: CASSFQGIGGYTF. The chain employs TRBV27 and TRBJ1-2, with D tentatively TRBD1 (6 bases). The CDR3 consists of 13 residues. Germline V gene sequence: CDR1 MNHEY, CDR2 SMNVEV (reference sequence). V was cut by 3 bases and J by 8 bases, with 13 bases left in between.

The chain recombines TRBV12-3 or TRBV12-4 with TRBJ2-6, with 9 positions matching TRBD2. This CDR3 contains 17 residues. Losses at the gene ends were 10 bases for V and 4 bases for J; bases not matched to a gene: 14. CDR3 sequence (DNA): TGTGCCACAAACGGGCTAGCGGGATACGGGGGGGCCAACGTCCTGACTTTC. As protein: CATNGLAGYGGANVLTF.

The chain is built from TRBV20-1 and TRBJ2-2; the match to TRBD2 covers 9 bases. Per the germline V gene, CDR1 is DFQATT and CDR2 is SNEGSKA (reference sequence). The CDR3 runs 16 residues. V lost 1 base, J lost 7 bases, and 10 bases stayed unmatched. In DNA form, the CDR3 reads TGCAGTGCTAGAGCCCCCGGGACTAGCTTAGACGGGGAGCTGTTTTTT. Translated: CSARAPGTSLDGELFF.

This clonotype was counted ten times or more. This chain joins TRBV7-3 and TRBJ2-3, with TRBD2 matching 10 bases. Germline values: CDR1 SGHTA, CDR2 FQGTGA. This CDR3 region has 16 residues. Trimming removed 5 bases from V and 2 bases from J; junction bases left unmatched: 7. As DNA, the CDR3 is TGTGCCAGCAGCCCCCAGGGACTAGCGCTCACAGATACGCAGTATTTT. Protein product: CASSPQGLALTDTQYF. Supplemented by reference TRBV7-3 and TRBJ2-3, the full variable domain reads GAGVSQTPSNKVTEKGKYVELRCDPISGHTALYWYRQSLGQGPEFLIYFQGTGAADDSGLPNDRFFAVRPEGSVSTLKIQRTERGDSAVYLCASSPQGLALTDTQYFGPGTRLTVL.

This clonotype was recorded many times. The chain combines TRBV5-1 with TRBJ2-3, with 11 nucleotides matching TRBD2. Germline V CDR1 and CDR2: SGHRS, YFSETQ. The length of the CDR3 is 15 residues. V lost 5 bases, J lost 4 bases, and 6 bases stayed unmatched. The CDR3 here is CASSLTSGSSDTQYF. The CDR3 DNA is TGCGCCAGCAGTTTAACTAGCGGGAGTTCAGATACGCAGTATTTT.

This clonotype was observed at least ten times. The V gene is TRBV24-1, the J gene TRBJ2-5; TRBD2 is a possible D gene (6 bases). V was cut by 4 bases and J by 7 bases, with 12 bases left in between. This CDR3 contains 13 residues. Germline CDR1 is KGHDR and CDR2 is SFDVKD. DNA for the CDR3: TGTGCCACCAGTGAAGAGGGGCGGGGGACCCAGTACTTC. Translated: CATSEEGRGTQYF.

V usage is TRBV7-9 and J usage is TRBJ2-7; D is unresolved. Trimming stripped 3 bases from V and 2 bases from J, with 8 bases between. Germline CDR1 SEHNR, CDR2 FQNEAQ (reference sequence). The CDR3 has 13 amino acids. The CDR3, as DNA: TGTGCCAGCAGCTTGATAGGACCCTACGAGCAGTACTTC. It is translated as CASSLIGPYEQYF.

This clonotype was detected many times. The chain combines TRBV20-1 with TRBJ2-1, with 11 bases aligning to TRBD2. Losses at the gene ends were 6 bases for V and 4 bases for J; bases not matched to a gene: 8. Germline CDR1 and CDR2: DFQATT and SNEGSKA (reference sequence). The CDR3 contains 15 residues. CDR3 coding DNA: TGCAGTGCCCTCGGGACTAGCGGTCTTTACAATGAGCAGTTCTTC. Its translation: CSALGTSGLYNEQFF.